This is a list of T cell receptor beta chains from one sample in a study of cytomegalovirus exposure and HLA in healthy donors. Only in-frame clones appear in the TCRdb table, and some are missing; sequencing was by immunoSEQ multiplex PCR. Of some 140,000 clones listed, more than 70% were seen once; the top ten hold about 5.6%. Sequencing input: PBMCs. The receptors here all came from a woman between 35 and 50 years old in good health and CMV-seropositive. The CDR3 runs from the conserved cysteine through the conserved F or W. The order of the fields is V gene, clone size, D gene, CDR3 length, J gene, CDR3 protein, CDR3 DNA. D genes are given only for firm matches. Rows give clone size only sometimes, using once, few, many, or a class for an expanded clone.

V gene: TRBV19
clone size: .
D gene: TRBD1
CDR3 length: 15
J gene: TRBJ2-5
CDR3 protein: CASSDHRGTQETQYF
CDR3 DNA: TGTGCCAGTAGTGACCACAGGGGGACCCAAGAGACCCAGTACTTC

V gene: TRBV19
clone size: few
D gene: .
CDR3 length: 15
J gene: TRBJ2-6
CDR3 protein: CASRNAGFGANVLTF
CDR3 DNA: TGTGCCAGTAGGAATGCGGGGTTCGGGGCCAACGTCCTGACTTTC

V gene: TRBV19
clone size: .
D gene: .
CDR3 length: 13
J gene: TRBJ1-5
CDR3 protein: CASSISLNQPQHF
CDR3 DNA: TGTGCCAGTAGTATCTCCCTCAATCAGCCCCAGCATTTT

V gene: TRBV6-1
clone size: .
D gene: .
CDR3 length: 15
J gene: TRBJ2-3
CDR3 protein: CASSVGQGGTDTQYF
CDR3 DNA: TGTGCCAGCAGTGTGGGCCAGGGGGGAACAGATACGCAGTATTTT

V gene: TRBV28
clone size: .
D gene: TRBD1
CDR3 length: 15
J gene: TRBJ2-7
CDR3 protein: CASSSGGTQMREQYF
CDR3 DNA: TGTGCCAGCAGTTCAGGGGGCACCCAAATGAGGGAGCAGTACTTC

V gene: TRBV27
clone size: .
D gene: .
CDR3 length: 12
J gene: TRBJ1-2
CDR3 protein: CASSFRGFGYTF
CDR3 DNA: TGTGCCAGCAGTTTCCGGGGGTTCGGCTACACCTTC

V gene: TRBV6-5
clone size: .
D gene: TRBD1
CDR3 length: 13
J gene: TRBJ2-7
CDR3 protein: CASRSGQVYEQYF
CDR3 DNA: TGTGCCAGCAGATCAGGACAGGTCTACGAGCAGTACTTC

V gene: TRBV18
clone size: .
D gene: .
CDR3 length: 15
J gene: TRBJ2-6
CDR3 protein: CASSQQSSGANVLTF
CDR3 DNA: TGTGCCAGCTCACAACAGAGCTCTGGGGCCAACGTCCTGACTTTC

V gene: TRBV5-1
clone size: .
D gene: TRBD1
CDR3 length: 14
J gene: TRBJ2-7
CDR3 protein: CASSLVAGGHEQYF
CDR3 DNA: TGCGCCAGCAGCTTGGTAGCAGGGGGCCACGAGCAGTACTTC

V gene: TRBV10-1
clone size: few
D gene: TRBD2
CDR3 length: 13
J gene: TRBJ2-7
CDR3 protein: CASSAAGGYEQYF
CDR3 DNA: TGCGCCAGCAGTGCAGCGGGAGGCTACGAGCAGTACTTC

V gene: TRBV11-2
clone size: .
D gene: TRBD2
CDR3 length: 15
J gene: TRBJ2-1
CDR3 protein: CASSSGLAAYNEQFF
CDR3 DNA: TGTGCCAGCAGCTCGGGACTAGCGGCCTACAATGAGCAGTTCTTC

V gene: TRBV11-2
clone size: .
D gene: .
CDR3 length: 12
J gene: TRBJ2-3
CDR3 protein: CASSLQGYTQYF
CDR3 DNA: TGTGCCAGCAGCTTACAGGGATATACGCAGTATTTT

V gene: TRBV5-1
clone size: .
D gene: TRBD2
CDR3 length: 14
J gene: TRBJ2-7
CDR3 protein: CASSLTSGRGEQYF
CDR3 DNA: TGCGCCAGCAGCTTGACTAGCGGGAGAGGTGAGCAGTACTTC

V gene: TRBV10-3
clone size: .
D gene: .
CDR3 length: 15
J gene: TRBJ1-2
CDR3 protein: CAISEGPQGGYGYTF
CDR3 DNA: TGTGCCATCAGTGAAGGGCCTCAGGGAGGGTATGGCTACACCTTC

V gene: TRBV7-9
clone size: once
D gene: .
CDR3 length: 15
J gene: TRBJ1-5
CDR3 protein: CASSSDRSQVQPQHF
CDR3 DNA: TGTGCCAGCAGCAGCGACAGGTCTCAAGTTCAGCCCCAGCATTTT

V gene: TRBV7-2
clone size: .
D gene: TRBD2
CDR3 length: 16
J gene: TRBJ2-2
CDR3 protein: CASSPGLAGVTGELFF
CDR3 DNA: TGTGCCAGCAGCCCAGGACTAGCGGGAGTTACCGGGGAGCTGTTTTTT

V gene: TRBV7-9
clone size: .
D gene: TRBD2
CDR3 length: 14
J gene: TRBJ2-7
CDR3 protein: CASSLQSGSYEQYF
CDR3 DNA: TGTGCCAGCAGCCTCCAGAGCGGGAGTTACGAGCAGTACTTC

V gene: TRBV18
clone size: .
D gene: TRBD2
CDR3 length: 16
J gene: TRBJ2-3
CDR3 protein: CASSRIAGLSTDTQYF
CDR3 DNA: TGTGCCAGCTCACGCATAGCGGGACTAAGCACAGATACGCAGTATTTT

V gene: TRBV6-5
clone size: .
D gene: TRBD2
CDR3 length: 16
J gene: TRBJ2-1
CDR3 protein: CASSYSAGDPYNEQFF
CDR3 DNA: TGTGCCAGCAGTTACTCGGCGGGAGACCCCTACAATGAGCAGTTCTTC

V gene: TRBV6-5
clone size: .
D gene: .
CDR3 length: 14
J gene: TRBJ1-1
CDR3 protein: CASSKGGADAEAFF
CDR3 DNA: TGTGCCAGCAGCAAAGGGGGGGCCGACGCTGAAGCTTTCTTT

V gene: TRBV11-2
clone size: .
D gene: TRBD1
CDR3 length: 18
J gene: TRBJ2-5
CDR3 protein: CASSRMGGGGQGQETQYF
CDR3 DNA: TGTGCCAGCAGCCGTATGGGGGGCGGCGGACAGGGGCAAGAGACCCAGTACTTC

V gene: TRBV4-1
clone size: few
D gene: TRBD1
CDR3 length: 16
J gene: TRBJ2-7
CDR3 protein: CASRQGVAVSSYEQYF
CDR3 DNA: TGCGCCAGCAGGCAGGGGGTAGCCGTGAGCTCCTACGAGCAGTACTTC

V gene: TRBV6-6
clone size: .
D gene: .
CDR3 length: 16
J gene: TRBJ2-3
CDR3 protein: CASSNSQGSSTDTQYF
CDR3 DNA: TGTGCCAGCAGTAATTCACAGGGTTCCAGCACAGATACGCAGTATTTT

V gene: TRBV28
clone size: .
D gene: .
CDR3 length: 14
J gene: TRBJ1-1
CDR3 protein: CASSLSRGGSEAFF
CDR3 DNA: TGTGCCAGCAGTTTATCGAGGGGGGGGTCTGAAGCTTTCTTT

V gene: TRBV5-6
clone size: .
D gene: TRBD1
CDR3 length: 16
J gene: TRBJ2-2
CDR3 protein: CASSNWGQMNTGELFF
CDR3 DNA: TGTGCCAGCAGCAACTGGGGACAGATGAACACCGGGGAGCTGTTTTTT

V gene: TRBV18
clone size: .
D gene: .
CDR3 length: 15
J gene: TRBJ1-5
CDR3 protein: CASSSGTGHDQPQHF
CDR3 DNA: TGTGCCAGCTCAAGTGGAACTGGGCATGATCAGCCCCAGCATTTT

V gene: TRBV7-9
clone size: .
D gene: .
CDR3 length: 14
J gene: TRBJ2-2
CDR3 protein: CASSSQGRTGELFF
CDR3 DNA: TGTGCCAGCAGCTCACAGGGGAGGACCGGGGAGCTGTTTTTT

V gene: TRBV7-2
clone size: .
D gene: .
CDR3 length: 13
J gene: TRBJ1-1
CDR3 protein: CASRSGGRREAFF
CDR3 DNA: TGTGCCAGCAGGTCCGGGGGTCGCAGAGAAGCTTTCTTT

V gene: TRBV7-8
clone size: .
D gene: TRBD2
CDR3 length: 16
J gene: TRBJ2-7
CDR3 protein: CASSLKTSGFSYEQYF
CDR3 DNA: TGTGCCAGCAGCTTAAAGACTAGCGGCTTCTCCTACGAGCAGTACTTC

V gene: TRBV28
clone size: .
D gene: TRBD1
CDR3 length: 15
J gene: TRBJ2-7
CDR3 protein: CASSVAGTGTDEQYF
CDR3 DNA: TGTGCCAGCAGTGTAGCCGGGACAGGGACCGACGAGCAGTACTTC

V gene: TRBV6-5
clone size: .
D gene: .
CDR3 length: 15
J gene: TRBJ1-1
CDR3 protein: CASSYSRTPNTEAFF
CDR3 DNA: TGTGCCAGCAGTTACTCGAGGACACCTAACACTGAAGCTTTCTTT

V gene: TRBV11-1
clone size: .
D gene: TRBD1
CDR3 length: 17
J gene: TRBJ2-2
CDR3 protein: CASRRGTGGLRTGELFF
CDR3 DNA: TGTGCCAGCAGGCGCGGGACAGGGGGGCTGAGGACCGGGGAGCTGTTTTTT

V gene: TRBV5-4
clone size: .
D gene: TRBD1
CDR3 length: 14
J gene: TRBJ1-2
CDR3 protein: CASSWGQFNYGYTF
CDR3 DNA: TGTGCCAGCAGCTGGGGACAGTTCAACTATGGCTACACCTTC

V gene: TRBV7-3
clone size: .
D gene: .
CDR3 length: 15
J gene: TRBJ2-6
CDR3 protein: CASSLGGTGANVLTF
CDR3 DNA: TGTGCCAGCAGCCTCGGGGGAACTGGGGCCAACGTCCTGACTTTC

V gene: TRBV29-1
clone size: .
D gene: .
CDR3 length: 13
J gene: TRBJ2-7
CDR3 protein: CSVPGLSSYEQYF
CDR3 DNA: TGCAGCGTTCCGGGACTTAGCTCCTACGAGCAGTACTTC

V gene: TRBV18
clone size: .
D gene: TRBD1
CDR3 length: 15
J gene: TRBJ1-4
CDR3 protein: CASSRSGTGSEKLFF
CDR3 DNA: TGTGCCAGCTCACGATCCGGGACAGGGAGCGAAAAACTGTTTTTT

V gene: TRBV28
clone size: few
D gene: TRBD1
CDR3 length: 16
J gene: TRBJ2-5
CDR3 protein: CASSSGGQGGWETQYF
CDR3 DNA: TGTGCCAGCAGTTCCGGGGGACAGGGCGGGTGGGAGACCCAGTACTTC

V gene: TRBV10-3
clone size: .
D gene: TRBD2
CDR3 length: 13
J gene: TRBJ2-7
CDR3 protein: CATGTSGAYEQYF
CDR3 DNA: TGTGCCACCGGGACTAGCGGTGCCTACGAGCAGTACTTC

V gene: TRBV29-1
clone size: .
D gene: .
CDR3 length: 14
J gene: TRBJ1-3
CDR3 protein: CSVSSAVSGNTIYF
CDR3 DNA: TGCAGCGTTAGTTCGGCGGTCTCCGGAAACACCATATATTTT

V gene: TRBV30
clone size: once
D gene: .
CDR3 length: 13
J gene: TRBJ1-5
CDR3 protein: CAWRGTGNTPQHF
CDR3 DNA: TGTGCCTGGAGGGGTACAGGGAATACGCCCCAGCATTTT

V gene: TRBV10-2
clone size: .
D gene: .
CDR3 length: 12
J gene: TRBJ2-4
CDR3 protein: CASTSGPNIQYF
CDR3 DNA: TGCGCCAGCACCAGCGGTCCAAACATTCAGTACTTC

V gene: TRBV19
clone size: few
D gene: TRBD2
CDR3 length: 15
J gene: TRBJ2-1
CDR3 protein: CASSTPGLAGNEQFF
CDR3 DNA: TGTGCCAGTAGTACGCCGGGACTAGCGGGCAATGAGCAGTTCTTC

V gene: TRBV7-8
clone size: .
D gene: .
CDR3 length: 13
J gene: TRBJ2-7
CDR3 protein: CASSFAGYNEQYF
CDR3 DNA: TGTGCCAGCAGCTTCGCAGGGTACAACGAGCAGTACTTC

V gene: TRBV29-1
clone size: once
D gene: TRBD1
CDR3 length: 13
J gene: TRBJ2-5
CDR3 protein: CSVVDRGVKTQYF
CDR3 DNA: TGCAGCGTTGTGGACAGGGGCGTAAAGACCCAGTACTTC

V gene: TRBV5-1
clone size: .
D gene: TRBD1
CDR3 length: 15
J gene: TRBJ2-5
CDR3 protein: CASSERDRAAETQYF
CDR3 DNA: TGCGCCAGCAGCGAACGGGACAGGGCGGCAGAGACCCAGTACTTC

V gene: TRBV30
clone size: once
D gene: .
CDR3 length: 13
J gene: TRBJ1-5
CDR3 protein: CAWSHTGDQPQHF
CDR3 DNA: TGTGCCTGGAGTCATACAGGTGACCAGCCCCAGCATTTT

V gene: TRBV30
clone size: once
D gene: TRBD1
CDR3 length: 14
J gene: TRBJ1-2
CDR3 protein: CAYRDSKTNYGYTF
CDR3 DNA: TGTGCCTACCGGGACAGTAAAACTAACTATGGCTACACCTTC

V gene: TRBV19
clone size: .
D gene: TRBD2
CDR3 length: 14
J gene: TRBJ2-5
CDR3 protein: CASRTSGRRETQYF
CDR3 DNA: TGTGCCAGTAGGACTAGCGGGAGGCGGGAGACCCAGTACTTC